This is a list of T cell receptor beta chains from one sample in a study of blood T cell repertoires in COVID-19. Here immunoSEQ multiplex PCR was the method, and the copy in TCRdb shows in-frame clones only, minus some. Of a few hundred thousand clones in the sample, roughly 91% were seen once. Material: PBMCs or T cells enriched from blood (not recorded which). Receptors were obtained from a man younger than 35 who had recovered from COVID-19. Each CDR3 is given with its conserved first and last residue. The D gene is left open where the match is weak. Clone size, where shown, is once, few, many, or a class for clones that have expanded.

TRBV5-4	NA	TRBJ1-4	NA	TGTGCCAGCAGCTTGGGGGGGGAAACTAATGAAAAACTGTTTTTT	CASSLGGETNEKLFF
TRBV29-1	NA	TRBJ1-3	NA	TGCAGCGCAATGGGGGGGGCCTCTGGAAACACCATATATTTT	CSAMGGASGNTIYF
TRBV11-3	few	TRBJ2-3	TRBD2	TGTGCCAGCAGTGGACTAGCGGGGGGTGGAACAGATACGCAGTATTTT	CASSGLAGGGTDTQYF
TRBV15	NA	TRBJ1-2	NA	TGTGCCACCAGCAGAGGAAATCCGGGACTAGGAGGAGCCTATGGCTACACCTTC	CATSRGNPGLGGAYGYTF
TRBV7-9	NA	TRBJ1-6	TRBD1	TGTGCCAGCAGCTTAGTAAGGGCAGGGGGATCCTATAATTCACCCCTCCACTTT	CASSLVRAGGSYNSPLHF
TRBV27	once	TRBJ1-2	NA	TGTGCCAGCAGTTCGGGTTCAGACGATGGCTACACCTTC	CASSSGSDDGYTF
TRBV7-2	NA	TRBJ1-5	NA	TGTGCCAGCAGCTTATACAGGAGTCAGCCCCAGCATTTT	CASSLYRSQPQHF
TRBV20-1	NA	TRBJ2-7	NA	TGCAGTGCTAGCGACTTAAAGGAGCAGTACTTC	CSASDLKEQYF
TRBV15	NA	TRBJ2-5	TRBD2	TGTGCCACCAAACTCCCTGGGGGGGGGAAGACCCAGTACTTC	CATKLPGGGKTQYF
TRBV10-1	NA	TRBJ1-3	NA	TGCGCCAGCAGTGTTACCTTACCTATGGGGGGTGTAGAAAACACCATATATTTT	CASSVTLPMGGVENTIYF
TRBV29-1	NA	TRBJ2-7	NA	TGCAGCGTCGGGAGCTCCTACGAGCAGTACTTC	CSVGSSYEQYF
TRBV29-1	NA	TRBJ2-5	NA	TGCAGCGTTGAACCTAAAGAGACCCAGTACTTC	CSVEPKETQYF
TRBV25-1	NA	TRBJ2-5	NA	TGTGCCAGCAGTGATCTTTCCTCTAAAGCGGAGACCCAGTACTTC	CASSDLSSKAETQYF
TRBV18	NA	TRBJ1-1	NA	TGTGCCAGCTCACCGCTGACAGGCCAGACTGAAGCTTTCTTT	CASSPLTGQTEAFF
TRBV3-1/TRBV3-2	NA	TRBJ2-3	TRBD2	TGTGCCAGCAGCCATAAAGGACTAGCGGGAGACACGCAGTATTTT	CASSHKGLAGDTQYF
TRBV7-8	NA	TRBJ1-1	NA	TGTGCCAGCAGCTACCTTACACAGGATGAAGCTTTCTTT	CASSYLTQDEAFF
TRBV2	NA	TRBJ2-7	TRBD2	TGTGCCAGCAGTGATTTCGGCGGGGGGACACCCTACGAGCAGTACTTC	CASSDFGGGTPYEQYF
TRBV6-5	NA	TRBJ1-3	TRBD1	TGTGCCAGCAGTTACTCCAGGGGGCTTGGAAACACCATATATTTT	CASSYSRGLGNTIYF
TRBV5-1	NA	TRBJ2-7	TRBD1	TGCGCCAGCAGCATTATAACAGGGGACGAGCAGTACTTC	CASSIITGDEQYF
TRBV11-3	NA	TRBJ1-2	NA	TGTGCCAGCAGCCCCAGGGGCGGCTACACCTTC	CASSPRGGYTF
TRBV19	NA	TRBJ1-6	TRBD1	TGTGCCAGTAGTAGACAGGGGGCGAATTCACCCCTCCACTTT	CASSRQGANSPLHF
TRBV19	NA	TRBJ2-7	NA	TGTGCCAGTAGTATCCGCCCAGGACAGATTTACGAGCAGTACTTC	CASSIRPGQIYEQYF
TRBV7-2	NA	TRBJ2-7	NA	TGTGCCAGCAGCTTGGGCAGGCCGTACGAGCAGTACTTC	CASSLGRPYEQYF
TRBV9	NA	TRBJ2-3	TRBD2	TGTGCCAGCAGCCCCCGCCAGGGGACTAGCGGGCCTAGCACAGATACGCAGTATTTT	CASSPRQGTSGPSTDTQYF
TRBV7-8	NA	TRBJ2-5	TRBD1	TGTGCCAGCAGCTCTGGGGACAGCTGGAATTCGGAGACCCAGTACTTC	CASSSGDSWNSETQYF
TRBV3-1/TRBV3-2	few	TRBJ1-2	NA	TGTGCCAGCAGCCAAGGGACAGCCTATGGCTACACCTTC	CASSQGTAYGYTF
TRBV30	NA	TRBJ1-2	NA	TGTGCCTGGGGCCGGGATGGCTACACCTTC	CAWGRDGYTF
TRBV6-5	NA	TRBJ1-3	NA	TGTGCCAGCAGTTCACAGGGAACTGGAAACACCATATATTTT	CASSSQGTGNTIYF
TRBV14	NA	TRBJ2-7	TRBD1	TGTGCCAGCAGCCTTGGAGACAGGGCCTACGAGCAGTACTTC	CASSLGDRAYEQYF
TRBV7-2	NA	TRBJ2-7	NA	TGTGCCAGCAGCTCGGGAGTCCGCTCCTACGAGCAGTACTTC	CASSSGVRSYEQYF
TRBV5-1	once	TRBJ2-1	TRBD1	TGCGCCAGCAGCTTGGATGGGACAGGTTTTCAGAATGAGCAGTTCTTC	CASSLDGTGFQNEQFF
TRBV5-4	NA	TRBJ2-3	NA	TGTGCCAGCAGCTCTTCCACAGATACGCAGTATTTT	CASSSSTDTQYF
TRBV4-1	NA	TRBJ1-3	NA	TGCGCCAGCAGTCCATTACAGGGCCCTGGAAACACCATATATTTT	CASSPLQGPGNTIYF
TRBV9	NA	TRBJ2-1	TRBD2	TGTGCCAGCAGCGCCCTAGCGGGAGTCGGGAATGAGCAGTTCTTC	CASSALAGVGNEQFF
TRBV5-4	NA	TRBJ2-6	TRBD2	TGTGCCAGCAGACCCGGTGGTAGCGGGAGGGCGTATGGGGCCAACGTCCTGACTTTC	CASRPGGSGRAYGANVLTF
TRBV5-6	NA	TRBJ1-2	TRBD1	TGTGCCAGCAGGTCGGGACAGCCTCGTCCCTACACCTTC	CASRSGQPRPYTF
TRBV19	NA	TRBJ1-2	NA	TGTGCCAGTAGTATAGGGACCCTTCCAGGGCTTCGGGTTGGCTACACCTTC	CASSIGTLPGLRVGYTF
TRBV7-9	NA	TRBJ1-2	TRBD1	TGTGCCAGCAGCCTCGGCCCGACAGGGTTCCTTAACTATGGCTACACCTTC	CASSLGPTGFLNYGYTF
TRBV15	once	TRBJ2-7	NA	TGTGCCACCAGCAGAGGGACTACCTACGAGCAGTACTTC	CATSRGTTYEQYF
TRBV2	NA	TRBJ1-4	TRBD1	TGTGCCAGCAGTGAAATCGGGACAGGGGTTGAAAAACTGTTTTTT	CASSEIGTGVEKLFF
TRBV11-3	NA	TRBJ2-3	NA	TGTGCCAGCAGCTCGAGTCCGGGACTCAGCACAGATACGCAGTATTTT	CASSSSPGLSTDTQYF
TRBV20-1	NA	TRBJ2-1	TRBD2	TGCAGTGCTAGTCGTCTAGCGGCTTATAATGAGCAGTTCTTC	CSASRLAAYNEQFF
TRBV6-6	NA	TRBJ2-7	NA	TGTGCCAGCAGTACCCAACGGAGACTATCCTACGAGCAGTACTTC	CASSTQRRLSYEQYF
TRBV7-2	once	TRBJ2-4	NA	TGTGCCAGCAGCTTAGAAGGCGGAGTAGCCAAAAACATTCAGTACTTC	CASSLEGGVAKNIQYF
TRBV10-3	NA	TRBJ1-1	NA	TGTGCCATCAGTGAGGGGGCCGCTTACGCTTTCTTT	CAISEGAAYAFF
TRBV6-6	NA	TRBJ1-5	TRBD1	TGTGCCAGCAGAGGACAGGGTGGGCTTAGTCAGCCCCAGCATTTT	CASRGQGGLSQPQHF
TRBV5-1	NA	TRBJ1-2	TRBD1	TGCGCCAGCAGCTTGGACAGGGGATATGGCTACACCTTC	CASSLDRGYGYTF
TRBV9	NA	TRBJ2-2	NA	TGTGCCAGCAGCGTCGGGTCAGACACCGGGGAGCTGTTTTTT	CASSVGSDTGELFF
TRBV6-5	once	TRBJ2-1	TRBD2	TGTGCCAGCAGAACTAGCGGGGACAATGAGCAGTTCTTC	CASRTSGDNEQFF
TRBV4-1	NA	TRBJ1-1	NA	TGCGCCAGCAGCCCCAACTCCCCCCGGAGAATTGAAGCTTTCTTT	CASSPNSPRRIEAFF